The rows below give T cell receptor beta chains drawn from one sample of a study of blood T cell repertoires in COVID-19. This table comes from immunoSEQ multiplex PCR, and its TCRdb copy is limited to in-frame clones, with some not included. The table has around 160,000 clones, about 81% seen once; the top ten hold roughly 19%. Sequencing was performed on peripheral blood. The receptors originated from a woman over 75 with acute or convalescent COVID-19. The CDR3 runs from the conserved cysteine through the conserved F or W. The order of the fields is D gene, clone size, J gene, V gene, CDR3 DNA, CDR3 protein. D genes are given only for firm matches. Clone size is not always given. Where it is, it says once, few, many or a class for expanded clones.

D gene: .; clone size: .; J gene: TRBJ2-6; V gene: TRBV2; CDR3 DNA: TGTGCCAGCAGCGCGGGACAGATCCCATCTGGGGCCAACGTCCTGACTTTC; CDR3 protein: CASSAGQIPSGANVLTF
D gene: .; clone size: .; J gene: TRBJ2-2; V gene: TRBV9; CDR3 DNA: TGTGCCAGCAGCGTAGTGTCTAGCAACACCGGGGAGCTGTTTTTT; CDR3 protein: CASSVVSSNTGELFF
D gene: .; clone size: .; J gene: TRBJ1-1; V gene: TRBV2; CDR3 DNA: TGTGCCAGCAAAGACAGTTGGACTGAAGCTTTCTTT; CDR3 protein: CASKDSWTEAFF
D gene: .; clone size: .; J gene: TRBJ1-1; V gene: TRBV7-9; CDR3 DNA: TGTGCCAGCGCCCTCCAGGGGAACACTGAAGCTTTCTTT; CDR3 protein: CASALQGNTEAFF
D gene: .; clone size: .; J gene: TRBJ1-5; V gene: TRBV28; CDR3 DNA: TGTGCCACCCAGCGGGGGGGCGGACCCCAGCATTTT; CDR3 protein: CATQRGGGPQHF
D gene: TRBD1; clone size: .; J gene: TRBJ2-5; V gene: TRBV7-6; CDR3 DNA: TGTGCCAGCAGCGCAAGACCACAGGGGTCCGGGGAGACCCAGTACTTC; CDR3 protein: CASSARPQGSGETQYF
D gene: TRBD1; clone size: .; J gene: TRBJ2-3; V gene: TRBV9; CDR3 DNA: TGTGCCAGCAGCGCTCCCCGGGACAGGGTTTCGGGAACAGATACGCAGTATTTT; CDR3 protein: CASSAPRDRVSGTDTQYF
D gene: TRBD2; clone size: .; J gene: TRBJ2-3; V gene: TRBV7-2; CDR3 DNA: TGTGCCAGCCGGGCCGGGCTAGCGGAAACAGATACGCAGTATTTT; CDR3 protein: CASRAGLAETDTQYF
D gene: .; clone size: once; J gene: TRBJ2-7; V gene: TRBV10-3; CDR3 DNA: TGTGCCATCAGTGAGCTGCAGGAGCAGTACTTC; CDR3 protein: CAISELQEQYF
D gene: TRBD1; clone size: .; J gene: TRBJ2-2; V gene: TRBV5-1; CDR3 DNA: TGCGCCAGCAGCGTTTCAACAGGGGGCACCGGGGAGCTGTTTTTT; CDR3 protein: CASSVSTGGTGELFF
D gene: TRBD1; clone size: .; J gene: TRBJ1-2; V gene: TRBV27; CDR3 DNA: TGTGCCAGCAAAAGTACTCCTACAGGGGTTGGATATGGCTACACCTTC; CDR3 protein: CASKSTPTGVGYGYTF
D gene: .; clone size: .; J gene: TRBJ1-6; V gene: TRBV5-4; CDR3 DNA: TGTGCCAGCAGCTTGGACACAATGTCACCCCTCCACTTT; CDR3 protein: CASSLDTMSPLHF
D gene: .; clone size: .; J gene: TRBJ1-5; V gene: TRBV11-2; CDR3 DNA: TGTGCCAGCAGCTTATCGGAGTCTCAGCCCCAGCATTTT; CDR3 protein: CASSLSESQPQHF
D gene: .; clone size: .; J gene: TRBJ1-1; V gene: TRBV28; CDR3 DNA: TGTGCCAGCAGTACCCTGACAGGTTTGAACACTGAAGCTTTCTTT; CDR3 protein: CASSTLTGLNTEAFF
D gene: .; clone size: .; J gene: TRBJ1-2; V gene: TRBV5-1; CDR3 DNA: TGCGCCAGCAGCCGATCTGGACAGTTTGGAAGTAACTATGGCTACACCTTC; CDR3 protein: CASSRSGQFGSNYGYTF
D gene: .; clone size: .; J gene: TRBJ2-1; V gene: TRBV14; CDR3 DNA: TGTGCCAGCAGCCAAGAAGGACAGCCACCGTACAATGAGCAGTTCTTC; CDR3 protein: CASSQEGQPPYNEQFF
D gene: TRBD2; clone size: .; J gene: TRBJ2-1; V gene: TRBV5-1; CDR3 DNA: TGCGCCAGCAGCTTGGGAGGACTAGCGGGAGGGTTTTCCAGTGAGCAGTTCTTC; CDR3 protein: CASSLGGLAGGFSSEQFF